This T cell receptor beta chain was found in a study of T cells in Graves' hyperthyroidism and ophthalmopathy (dated by TCRdb to the late 2010s). Context from the whole study: Peripheral blood was sampled at the time of initial diagnosis, prior to any treatment. A discovery cohort of roughly 96 patients, 43 with Graves' ophthalmopathy and roughly 59 with stable Graves' hyperthyroidism, was used to find distinguishing TCR V-J signatures. Prospective prediction of ophthalmopathy was tested in an independent validation cohort of fewer than 20 hyperthyroidism patients and around 16 patients who later progressed to ophthalmopathy. The 75 to 100 discovery patients were randomly split 7:3 into training and test sets. In several Graves' hyperthyroidism patients, the study also compared T-cell repertoires from thyroid tissue with T-cell repertoires from blood. After blood sampling, hyperthyroidism patients were treated with methimazole at a starting dose of 30 mg daily, and ophthalmopathy patients were treated with high-dose intravenous methylprednisolone. The paper reports TCR Vbeta CDR3 sequencing of 130 to 150 peripheral blood samples: approximately 43 ophthalmopathy, about 75 hyperthyroidism and around 17 progressor patients.

This clonotype was seen many times. This receptor's antigen is unknown. Base-call qualities are not available, and no considerably larger clone is one nucleotide away. Amplification of TCR beta CDR3 regions was carried out from RNA transcripts. The TCR CDR3 was subjected to a first round of RT-PCR using the HTBI primer set and the Qiagen OneStep RT-PCR kit. The libraries were constructed in a second round of multiplex PCR and then size-selected and purified. The libraries were sequenced on an Illumina HiSeq2000 using paired-end 100 bp reads. As for the original processing: SOAPnuke was used to process the raw data, with reads discarded if the reads contained adapters or uncalled bases, had a mean Phred below 15, or lacked an exact constant-primer or identifier match. COPE v1.2.5 was used to merge high-quality paired reads, and clonotypes were defined as unique nucleotide sequences. Clonotypes were aligned to IMGT TRBV, TRBD and TRBJ reference segments using MiTCR v1.1. Only V-J combinations with frequency above 0.0001, covering about 99% of repertoires, were analysed. A TCS score was defined as the ratio between F50 (clonal expansion) and ExV (chaos), using BLOSUM62-based TCRdist between CDR3 peptides within each V-J. Welch's t-statistics and random forest reduced around 550 V-J features to 10 to 15, which were used in a naive Bayes classifier (R e1071). TCRdb reran the public reads through fastp at Q25 and MiXCR, keeping productive beta chains. One record per CDR3 amino acid sequence lists the most common genes and DNA. The V and J calls and clone size come from TCRdb's table, not from the authors' own analysis. The sample includes under 400,000 distinct CDR3 sequences, with roughly an eighth observed a single time. 9.2% of the sample is taken by the ten largest.

Graves' hyperthyroidism was defined as stable when no progression to ophthalmopathy occurred over 18 months of follow-up. Hyperthyroidism patients were aged 18 to 65 years and newly diagnosed, with disease duration of less than 2 months. Exclusion was applied to patients with uncontrolled infections, other autoimmune diseases, pregnancy or lactation. Clinical symptoms, serum thyroxine and TRAb, thyroid ultrasound, and orbital computed tomography formed the basis for the diagnoses. PBMCs were separated from 8 to 10 ml of fresh peripheral blood using Ficoll-Paque density gradient centrifugation. Total RNA was extracted with Trizol reagent, and quality was checked on an Agilent 2100 Bioanalyzer. Overall study results and their limits: Most expanded thyroid clonotypes (frequency above 0.001) were also found in blood, which suggests that blood repertoires may mirror thyroid immune responses. Sample size was not statistically predetermined, and blinding of investigators to group allocation was not performed. In validation, the model predicted progression to ophthalmopathy a median of roughly 6.1 months before onset, with approximately 70% sensitivity and 72.22% specificity. Ophthalmopathy was separated from stable hyperthyroidism by a 13 V-J signature model, with around 90% sensitivity and 81% to 82% specificity obtained in cross-validation and 80%/75% obtained in testing.

Taken from the germline V gene (reference sequence), the CDR1 and CDR2 loops are DFQATT and SNEGSKA. For this chain, trimming is 6 bases at the V end and 8 bases at the J end, and the number of junction bases without a gene match is 11. The CDR3 covers 14 residues, taking in both the cysteine and the phenylalanine. The kept DNA is CDR3 alone, 42 bases in frame from the first base. Recombination linked TRBV20-1 to TRBJ2-1; 9 bases in the junction line up with TRBD1. The specimen sequenced was blood. This receptor was taken from a woman aged 18-35 years with Graves' hyperthyroidism. The DNA sequence reads TGCAGTGCATCAGACAGGGGGGCGAGTGATGAGCAGTTCTTC. Translated, this gives CSASDRGASDEQFF.